The 21 T cell receptor beta chains given below trace back to one sample, sequenced in a study of blood T cell repertoires in COVID-19. Only in-frame clones appear in the TCRdb table, and some are missing; sequencing was by immunoSEQ multiplex PCR. There are more than 450,000 clones in the sample; approximately 86% occur only once, and around 0.64% lies in the top ten. Sequenced sample: PBMCs or T cells enriched from blood (not recorded which). The origin of the receptors is a woman between 18 and 30 years old who had recovered from COVID-19.

This clone was seen once. The chain links TRBV28 to TRBJ1-1; D unresolved. V shed 6 bases and J shed 0 bases, with 14 bases lying between them. The length of the CDR3 is 15 residues. The germline V gene encodes CDR1 MDHEN and CDR2 SYDVKM. CDR3 DNA sequence: TGTGCCAGCAGACCTCTTCCTAACTTGAACACTGAAGCTTTCTTT. It encodes CASRPLPNLNTEAFF. The full variable domain, completed using reference TRBV28 and TRBJ1-1, is DVKVTQSSRYLVKRTGEKVFLECVQDMDHENMFWYRQDPGLGLRLIYFSYDVKMKEKGDIPEGYSVSREKKERFSLILESASTNQTSMYLCASRPLPNLNTEAFFGQGTRLTVV.

The V and J genes are TRBV5-4 and TRBJ1-2; TRBD1 matches at 7 bases. CDR1 is SGHNT, CDR2 YYREEE, per germline (reference sequence). This CDR3 has 14 amino acids. V was clipped by 5 bases and J by 4 bases; unmatched bases: 8. The CDR3 protein is CASRNRGQSYGYTF. DNA of the CDR3: TGTGCCAGCAGGAACCGGGGACAGAGCTATGGCTACACCTTC.

The rearrangement joins TRBV6-5 to TRBJ1-3; no definite D call. This CDR3 is 14 amino acids long. CDR1 and CDR2 (germline): MNHEY, SVGAGI. V was trimmed by 4 bases and J by 3 bases, leaving 10 bases between them. The CDR3 protein is CASSLNRDGNTIYF. CDR3 coding DNA: TGTGCCAGCAGTTTGAACAGAGATGGAAACACCATATATTTT.

Notes on this clone: Other DNA sequences in the same sample also yield this CDR3. The CDR3 region has the DNA TGTGCCAGCAGTCCCCGGAATGAGCAGTTCTTC. This sequence encodes CASSPRNEQFF. V is TRBV12-3 or TRBV12-4 and J is TRBJ2-1; D is unresolved. Trimming pared 5 bases from V and 7 bases from J, leaving 6 bases between. The CDR3 length is 11 residues.

This clone was seen a handful of times. V gene TRBV2 combines with J gene TRBJ1-1, with D possibly TRBD1 on 6 matching bases. Germline CDR1 reads SNHLY; CDR2 reads FYNNEI. Trimming removed 5 bases from V and 1 base from J, with 11 bases in between. This CDR3 is built from 14 residues. CDR3 DNA: TGTGCCAGCAGTTTCGAAGGGGGGAACACTGAAGCTTTCTTT. Translated, it gives CASSFEGGNTEAFF.

V is TRBV6-6 and J is TRBJ2-2; maybe TRBD1 (8 bases). The CDR3 sequence is 13 residues long. CDR1 and CDR2 (germline): MNHNY, SVGAGI (reference sequence). Trimming took 9 bases from V and 7 from J, leaving 15 bases between them. This CDR3 reads CASYRGEGGELFF. In DNA, the CDR3 is TGTGCCAGTTACAGGGGGGAGGGCGGGGAGCTGTTTTTT.

The chain has TRBV10-3 and TRBJ2-5; D may be TRBD2 (6 bases). The CDR3 is 16 amino acids. The V and J ends lost 0 bases and 5 bases respectively, with 16 bases between them. The germline gives CDR1 ENHRY, CDR2 SYGVKD. CDR3 coding DNA: TGTGCCATCAGTGAGTCGTATAAGGGTAGCGGCGAGACCCAGTACTTC. Its protein product is CAISESYKGSGETQYF.

V is TRBV6-2 or TRBV6-3 and J is TRBJ1-1; D gene uncertain. CDR1 and CDR2 from the germline V gene are MNHEY and SVGEGT. Trimming removed 3 bases at V and 6 bases at J, with 14 bases between. The CDR3 runs to 14 residues. CDR3 protein: CASSYDAEGAEAFF. The CDR3 bases are TGTGCCAGCAGTTATGACGCCGAAGGAGCTGAAGCTTTCTTT.

The chain is built from TRBV29-1 and TRBJ2-1, with 9 bases aligning to TRBD1. Trimming cost V 0 bases and J 12 bases; bases outside gene matches: 18. The germline CDR1 and CDR2 sequences are SQVTM and ANQGSEA. The CDR3 totals 17 residues. The CDR3 reads CSVEDKPWDRDNGGQFF. Here the CDR3 DNA reads TGCAGCGTTGAAGATAAACCGTGGGACAGGGACAACGGGGGGCAGTTCTTC.

This clone has a handful of counts. This chain joins TRBV5-1 and TRBJ1-1; D perhaps matches TRBD1 (6 bases). CDR3 length: 14 residues. From germline, CDR1 is SGHRS and CDR2 YFSETQ. Trimming pared 2 bases from V and 3 bases from J, leaving 11 bases between. The CDR3 loop reads CASSFQQGDTEAFF. In nucleotides, the CDR3 is TGCGCCAGCAGCTTCCAACAGGGAGACACTGAAGCTTTCTTT.

The chain carries TRBV3-1 (or the pseudogene TRBV3-2) and TRBJ1-2; TRBD1 aligns across 9 bases. Trimming cost V 1 base and J 4 bases; bases outside gene matches: 1. The CDR3 runs to 14 residues. The germline V gene encodes CDR1 LGHDT and CDR2 YNNKEL (reference sequence). CDR3 DNA: TGTGCCAGCAGCCAAGGGGGACAGGGCTATGGCTACACCTTC. Its protein product is CASSQGGQGYGYTF.

CDR3 DNA: TGTGCCACCGTATCACCGGGATACCGGGTCGGCTACACCTTC. This translates into CATVSPGYRVGYTF. The chain is built from TRBV19 and TRBJ1-2; D ambiguous. Trimming left V 10 bases short and J 8 bases short, with 23 bases between. CDR1 and CDR2 from the germline V gene are LNHDA and SQIVND (reference sequence). The length of the CDR3 is 14 residues.

The V call is TRBV4-1, the J call TRBJ2-7; 7 nucleotides match TRBD1. With V trimmed by 4 bases and J by 0 bases, 9 bases remained unmatched. The CDR3 is made up of 16 amino acids. From germline, CDR1 is MGHRA and CDR2 YSYEKL. The CDR3 protein is CASSLHPDRISYEQYF. The CDR3 region has the DNA TGCGCCAGCAGCCTACATCCGGACAGGATCTCCTACGAGCAGTACTTC.

The chain links TRBV28 to TRBJ1-5; D uncertain. The germline V gene encodes CDR1 MDHEN and CDR2 SYDVKM. V was trimmed by 7 bases and J by 6 bases, leaving 10 bases between them. The CDR3 is 12 residues long. The CDR3 DNA reads as TGTGCCAGCAAGGAGGAGACTCAGCCCCAGCATTTT. Protein sequence: CASKEETQPQHF.

V usage is TRBV7-3 and J usage is TRBJ2-6; 9 bases agree with TRBD1. The CDR3 has 17 residues. V trimming: 5 bases; J trimming: 0 bases; junction bases outside the gene matches: 5. Germline V gene data show CDR1 as SGHTA and CDR2 as FQGTGA. The CDR3 nucleotides read TGTGCCAGCAGCCCGGGACAGGGCTTCTCTGGGGCCAACGTCCTGACTTTC. Its translation: CASSPGQGFSGANVLTF.

The CDR3 bases are TGTGCCAGCAGTGAAGCGCGGGGTCCCGATCAGCCCCAGCATTTT. It translates to CASSEARGPDQPQHF. V and J are TRBV6-1 and TRBJ1-5; D is ambiguous. The CDR3 has 15 amino acids. The V and J ends lost 0 bases and 5 bases respectively, with 11 bases between them. CDR1 is MNHNS, CDR2 SASEGT, per germline.

The CDR3 reads CAAQGWRTEAFF. CDR3 nucleotide sequence: TGTGCCGCGCAGGGCTGGCGAACTGAAGCTTTCTTT. V usage is TRBV19 and J usage is TRBJ1-1; D possibly corresponds to TRBD1 (5 bases). The CDR3 is 12 amino acids. The germline V gene encodes CDR1 LNHDA and CDR2 SQIVND (reference sequence). Deletions cut 11 bases from V and 5 bases from J, with 15 bases between.

V usage is TRBV13 and J usage is TRBJ2-5; D is uncertain. The CDR3 runs to 14 residues. CDR1 is PRHDT and CDR2 is FYEKMQ in the germline V gene (reference sequence). V lost 0 bases and J lost 2, with 7 bases in between. The CDR3 is CASSLGGLQETQYF. The CDR3 nucleotides read TGTGCCAGCAGCTTAGGTGGGCTTCAAGAGACCCAGTACTTC.

The CDR3, as DNA: TGTGCCAGCAGCCCTGTCAGGGCCCTGGATCCCCGCACAGATACGCAGTATTTT. It encodes CASSPVRALDPRTDTQYF. The chain carries TRBV21-1 and TRBJ2-3; TRBD1, the D gene given by the table, was not confirmed from the DNA. TRBV21-1 has pseudogene status. The CDR3 contains 18 residues.

This chain connects TRBV11-2 to TRBJ2-3; D is unresolved. The CDR3 extends over 14 amino acids. V lost 3 bases and J 6 bases, leaving 13 bases between the germline ends. CDR1 and CDR2 from the germline V gene are SGHAT and FQNNGV. The CDR3 nucleotides read TGTGCCAGCAGCTTGCTAAGCCCGGAGGATACGCAGTATTTT. Translating it yields CASSLLSPEDTQYF.

This rearrangement joins TRBV2 to TRBJ1-1; D is undetermined. The CDR3 is 13 amino acids. Germline V CDR1 and CDR2: SNHLY, FYNNEI. The ends were cut back, 5 bases at V and 1 base at J, with 8 bases in the middle. In DNA form, the CDR3 reads TGTGCCAGCAGTCCCGTAGAGAACACTGAAGCTTTCTTT. Translated, it gives CASSPVENTEAFF. Filled out from reference TRBV2 and TRBJ1-1, the complete variable domain reads EPEVTQTPSHQVTQMGQEVILRCVPISNHLYFYWYRQILGQKVEFLVSFYNNEISEKSEIFDDQFSVERPDGSNFTLKIRSTKLEDSAMYFCASSPVENTEAFFGQGTRLTVV.